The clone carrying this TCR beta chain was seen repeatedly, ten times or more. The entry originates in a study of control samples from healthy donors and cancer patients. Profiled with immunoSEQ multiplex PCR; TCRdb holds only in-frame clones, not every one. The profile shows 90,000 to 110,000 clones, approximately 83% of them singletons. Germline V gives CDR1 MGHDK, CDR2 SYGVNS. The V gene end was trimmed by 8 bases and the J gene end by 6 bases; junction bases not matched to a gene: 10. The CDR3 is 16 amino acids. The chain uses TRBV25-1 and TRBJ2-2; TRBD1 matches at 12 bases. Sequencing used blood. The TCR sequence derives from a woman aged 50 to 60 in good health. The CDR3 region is CASELRDRGRPGELFF. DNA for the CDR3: TGTGCCAGCGAACTACGGGACAGGGGGCGCCCCGGGGAGCTGTTTTTT.